This record covers a single TCR beta chain. Here immunoSEQ multiplex PCR was the method, and the copy in TCRdb shows in-frame clones only, minus some. The sample consists of roughly 210,000 clones, more than 75% of them appearing once. This specimen comes from a study of blood T cell repertoires in COVID-19. Trimming stripped 7 bases from V and 0 bases from J, with 19 bases between. The CDR3 is 16 residues long. CDR1 and CDR2 (germline): SQVTM, ANQGSEA. The sequencing sample was made of PBMCs or T cells enriched from blood (not recorded which). The chain carries TRBV29-1 and TRBJ2-4; TRBD1 might be the D (6 bases). This TCR was recovered from a man under 40 in a cohort exposed to, infected with or recovered from COVID-19 (not recorded which). The CDR3 reads CSGFQQGHPAKNIQYF. The CDR3 region has the DNA TGCAGCGGATTCCAACAGGGACACCCAGCCAAAAACATTCAGTACTTC.